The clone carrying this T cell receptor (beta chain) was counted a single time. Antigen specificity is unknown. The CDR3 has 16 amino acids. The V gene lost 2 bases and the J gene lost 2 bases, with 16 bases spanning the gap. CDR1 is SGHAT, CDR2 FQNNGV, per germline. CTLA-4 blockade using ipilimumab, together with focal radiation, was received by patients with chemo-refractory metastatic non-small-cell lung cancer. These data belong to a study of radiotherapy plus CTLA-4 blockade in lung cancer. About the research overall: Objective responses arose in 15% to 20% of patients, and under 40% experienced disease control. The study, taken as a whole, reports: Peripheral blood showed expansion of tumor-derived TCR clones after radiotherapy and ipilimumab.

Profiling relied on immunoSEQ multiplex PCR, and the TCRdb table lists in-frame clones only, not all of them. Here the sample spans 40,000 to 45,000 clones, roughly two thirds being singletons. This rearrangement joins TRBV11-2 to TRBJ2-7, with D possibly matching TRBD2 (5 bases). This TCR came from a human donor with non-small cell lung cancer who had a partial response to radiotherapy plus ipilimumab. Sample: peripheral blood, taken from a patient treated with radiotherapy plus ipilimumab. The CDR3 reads CASSLLASINTYEQYF. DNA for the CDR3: TGTGCCAGCAGCTTACTAGCCTCCATAAACACCTACGAGCAGTACTTC.